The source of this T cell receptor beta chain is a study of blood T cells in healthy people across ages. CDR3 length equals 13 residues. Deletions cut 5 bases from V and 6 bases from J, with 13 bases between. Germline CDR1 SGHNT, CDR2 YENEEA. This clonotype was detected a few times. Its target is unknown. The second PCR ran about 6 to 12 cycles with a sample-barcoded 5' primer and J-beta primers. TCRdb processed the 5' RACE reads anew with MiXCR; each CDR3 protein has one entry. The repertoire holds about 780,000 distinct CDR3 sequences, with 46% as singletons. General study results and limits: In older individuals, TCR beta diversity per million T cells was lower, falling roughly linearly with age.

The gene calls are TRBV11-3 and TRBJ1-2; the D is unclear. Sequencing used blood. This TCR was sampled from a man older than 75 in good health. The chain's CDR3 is CASSPTQTNGYTF. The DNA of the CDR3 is TGTGCCAGCAGCCCCACCCAAACCAATGGCTACACCTTC.